The source of this T cell receptor beta chain is a study of identical twins. Germline V CDR1 and CDR2: SGHAT, FQNNGV. The CDR3 covers 18 residues. The V and J ends lost 3 bases and 0 bases, in that order; junction bases with no gene match: 11. This clonotype came up a few times. Template switching added a universal primer binding site, and final cDNA carried unique molecular identifiers. MiXCR, run by TCRdb on the 5' RACE reads, gives a single entry per CDR3 protein. This repertoire shows 500,000 to 600,000 distinct CDR3 sequences, around 20% found once; its top ten account for 0.8% to 1%. These records were also assigned to another study, of T cells expressing NK-cell markers. That publication notes: Several donors' CD3+CD56-NKG2C+ cells were dominated by the same clonotypes. Whether the expanded NKG2C+ T cell clones recognized HCMV remained unclear.

The V gene is TRBV11-2, the J gene TRBJ2-3, with 8 bases fitting TRBD1. The receptor comes from a woman between 18 and 30 years old in good health. Input material: CD4+ T cells sorted from blood. The chain's CDR3 is CASSLGTGSPSSTDTQYF. The CDR3 nucleotides are TGTGCCAGCAGCTTGGGGACAGGAAGCCCCTCTAGCACAGATACGCAGTATTTT.